What follows are 5 T cell receptor beta chains derived from one specimen sequenced in a study of PD-1 blockade in mismatch repair-deficient tumors (TCRdb year 2017). To prepare the library, the immunoSEQ multiplex PCR assay was applied. Entries here come from immuneACCESS through TCRdb and include only in-frame sequences with V and J called. Some clones fail to appear in such tables; in the studies checked, an unresolved V gene covers under half of the shortfall, and the cause of the remainder is unknown. The sample includes about 84,000 clones, with approximately 81% observed a single time. 2.5% to 3% of the sample goes to the ten largest clones. The time point label corresponds to: peripheral blood 12 weeks after first pembrolizumab dose. The specimen was peripheral blood, collected 12 weeks after starting pembrolizumab. The receptors come from an adult with mismatch repair-deficient cancer.

The chain uses TRBV19 and TRBJ2-7; no definite D call. The CDR3 has 17 residues. CDR1 and CDR2 from the germline V gene are LNHDA and SQIVND (reference sequence). Trimming took 1 base from V and 0 from J, leaving 16 bases between them. CDR3 nucleotides: TGTGCCAGTAGTATAGTTGGGTCTGGCGGCAGCTCCTACGAGCAGTACTTC. Translated, it gives CASSIVGSGGSSYEQYF.

The gene calls are TRBV4-2 and TRBJ1-2, with D unclear. The V gene's germline CDR1 is LGHNA and CDR2 YNFKEQ. V was trimmed by 0 bases and J by 5 bases, leaving 7 bases between them. The length of the CDR3 is 13 residues. For the CDR3, the DNA is TGTGCCAGCAGCCAAGATGCCGAATATGGCTACACCTTC. Its protein is CASSQDAEYGYTF.

On this clone: This sample also contains other DNA sequences that code for the same CDR3. The rearrangement joins TRBV14 to TRBJ2-7; D remains ambiguous. Germline CDR1 SGHDN, CDR2 FVKESK. Trimming removed 1 base from V and 3 bases from J, with 7 bases in between. CDR3 length equals 13 residues. The CDR3 reads CASSQGHIYEQYF. CDR3 bases: TGTGCCAGCAGCCAAGGACATATCTACGAGCAGTACTTC.

The chain links TRBV29-1 to TRBJ2-5; D ambiguous. Germline-derived CDR1 and CDR2 are SQVTM and ANQGSEA. V gave up 4 bases and J gave up 5 bases, with 11 bases separating them. The CDR3 runs to 12 residues. The CDR3 DNA follows: TGCAGCGTTGGCCGGCTCGGGGAGACCCAGTACTTC. It encodes CSVGRLGETQYF.

V is TRBV19 and J is TRBJ2-5; D call uncertain. Germline values: CDR1 LNHDA, CDR2 SQIVND (reference sequence). Trimming took off 8 bases at V and 1 base at J, with 11 bases between the two ends. The CDR3 extends over 13 amino acids. The CDR3 sequence is CASPSFPQETQYF. As DNA, the CDR3 is TGTGCCAGTCCGAGTTTTCCCCAAGAGACCCAGTACTTC.